This TCR beta chain was observed in a study of blood T cell repertoires in COVID-19. On the study more broadly: The origin of the acute and convalescent COVID-19 samples was the United States, Italy and Spain.

Clones were read by immunoSEQ multiplex PCR, and TCRdb kept only the in-frame ones, dropping some. This repertoire shows some 300,000 clones, nearly 90% found once; its top ten account for around 0.93%. The CDR3 runs 13 residues. The germline CDR1 and CDR2 sequences are SEHNR and FQNEAQ (reference sequence). V lost 5 bases and J lost 4, with 9 bases in between. Seattle patients were enrolled while actively infected and followed longitudinally. The clonotype originates from a woman between 40 and 55 years old with COVID-19, enrolled during active disease. V usage is TRBV7-9 and J usage is TRBJ2-1; D is perhaps TRBD1 (5 bases). The sequenced material came from peripheral blood. The CDR3 DNA sequence: TGTGCCAGCAGCCTCCGACAGTACAATGAGCAGTTCTTC. Its protein is CASSLRQYNEQFF.